Listed below are T cell receptor beta chains from one sample, sequenced in a study of blood T cell repertoires in COVID-19. Some clones are missing from TCRdb's copy, which holds only in-frame ones; the method was immunoSEQ multiplex PCR. Counted here are roughly 170,000 clones, 84% occurring once; the ten biggest clones make up approximately 12%. Sequences were obtained from PBMCs or T cells enriched from blood (not recorded which). Receptors were obtained from a man between 50 and 59 years old who had recovered from COVID-19. CDR3s include the opening cysteine and the closing phenylalanine or tryptophan. D genes are given only for firm matches. Rows may omit the clone size; those that give it use once, few, many or a size class.

J gene	D gene	clone size	V gene	CDR3 protein	CDR3 DNA
TRBJ2-5	TRBD2	.	TRBV5-3	CARSGTGLAVKETQYF	TGTGCCAGAAGCGGTACGGGACTAGCGGTTAAAGAGACCCAGTACTTC
TRBJ1-2	TRBD1	.	TRBV3-1/TRBV3-2	CASSQRDRTGFYGYTF	TGTGCCAGCAGCCAAAGGGACCGGACAGGGTTCTATGGCTACACCTTC
TRBJ2-2	TRBD1	.	TRBV11-3	CASSPRGTGVNTGELFF	TGTGCCAGCAGCCCGCGAGGGACAGGGGTAAACACCGGGGAGCTGTTTTTT
TRBJ2-3	.	.	TRBV9	CASSVGSFTDTQYF	TGTGCCAGCAGCGTAGGGAGTTTCACAGATACGCAGTATTTT
TRBJ1-5	.	.	TRBV27	CASSFSSNQPQHF	TGTGCCAGCAGTTTTAGTAGCAATCAGCCCCAGCATTTT
TRBJ2-5	.	.	TRBV10-3	CAIRADETQYF	TGTGCCATCAGAGCCGATGAGACCCAGTACTTC
TRBJ1-2	.	.	TRBV2	CASSWSGNYGYTF	TGTGCCAGCAGTTGGTCAGGGAACTATGGCTACACCTTC
TRBJ2-2	TRBD2	few	TRBV29-1	CSVSRASGGAGELFF	TGCAGCGTTTCTCGGGCTAGCGGGGGGGCCGGGGAGCTGTTTTTT
TRBJ1-2	.	.	TRBV2	CASTVRGLDRGYTF	TGTGCCAGCACTGTCCGCGGTCTAGATAGGGGCTACACCTTC
TRBJ1-5	.	few	TRBV19	CASRLEPKNQPQHF	TGTGCCAGTCGACTAGAGCCGAAAAATCAGCCCCAGCATTTT